This T cell receptor beta chain was observed in a study of blood T cell repertoires in COVID-19. CDR1 is SGHDN, CDR2 FVKESK, per germline. V was cut by 2 bases and J by 2 bases, with 12 bases left in between. CDR3 length: 15 amino acids. Profiling relied on immunoSEQ multiplex PCR, and the TCRdb table lists in-frame clones only, not all of them. The repertoire holds about 210,000 clones, with approximately 89% as singletons. This TCR came from a woman aged 40 to 55 with acute or convalescent COVID-19. The chain couples TRBV14 to TRBJ1-1; tentatively, D is TRBD1 (5 bases). Sequenced: peripheral blood. This chain's CDR3 is CASSQRRGGNTEAFF. The CDR3 DNA follows: TGTGCCAGCAGCCAACGAAGGGGCGGCAACACTGAAGCTTTCTTT.